This T cell receptor beta chain was observed in a study of cytomegalovirus exposure and HLA in healthy donors. Study-level points and caveats: Most TCRs appeared rarely, but some public TCRs recurred in many donors. With high specificity and sensitivity, the classifier reportedly diagnosed cytomegalovirus status. A few CMV-associated chains proved CMV antigen-specific in vitro.

This clone occurred a few times. Antigen: not known. Generated by immunoSEQ multiplex PCR, the TCRdb table keeps only in-frame clones and is missing some. The repertoire holds fewer than 150,000 clones, 70% to 90% seen once, with 4.4% in the top ten. The CDR3 has 15 amino acids. Germline assignment: CDR1 LNHDA and CDR2 SQIVND (reference sequence). With V trimmed by 4 bases and J by 3 bases, 4 bases remained unmatched. This clonotype was obtained from a man between 18 and 35 years old in good health and CMV-seropositive. The chain joins TRBV19 to TRBJ2-1, with 9 bases aligning to TRBD2. The specimen sequenced was PBMCs. The CDR3 region has the DNA TGTGCCAGTAGTAGTAGCGGGGGTATCTACAATGAGCAGTTCTTC. This translates into CASSSSGGIYNEQFF.